These 3 T cell receptor beta chains were sequenced from one sample in a study of shared clonotypes between healthy human individuals (TCRdb year 2020). The method behind the library was the immunoSEQ multiplex PCR assay. The source is immuneACCESS, and TCRdb retained only in-frame sequences with V and J called. Part of the clones is not carried over; for the studies checked, unresolved V genes explain less than half of this, and the remainder is unexplained. This sample is represented by a few hundred thousand clones; 95% to 98% of them were singletons. Clones ranked in the top ten supply roughly 0.05% of the sample. The sequencing input was naive CD4+ T cells sorted from blood. Sample cell subset or site, as interpreted from the label and publication: CD45RA+ positively selected. These receptors originate from a woman in her twenties or thirties in good health.

This chain joins TRBV10-2 and TRBJ1-3; D gene ambiguous. The CDR3 covers 13 residues. V lost 4 bases and J 0 bases, leaving 4 bases between the germline ends. Germline assignment: CDR1 WSHSY and CDR2 SAAADI. CDR3 amino acids: CASSGISGNTIYF. As DNA, the CDR3 is TGCGCCAGCAGTGGAATCTCTGGAAACACCATATATTTT.

The table lists this clone with a count of one. This chain connects TRBV28 to TRBJ2-7; 12 bases match TRBD1. V trimming: 5 bases; J trimming: 4 bases; junction bases outside the gene matches: 9. Germline lookup yields CDR1 MDHEN and CDR2 SYDVKM. The CDR3 is made up of 16 amino acids. The CDR3 spells CASSPVGQGALYEQYF. The CDR3 nucleotides are TGTGCCAGCAGTCCAGTGGGACAGGGGGCTTTGTACGAGCAGTACTTC.

This chain joins TRBV28 and TRBJ2-7, with D possibly being TRBD2 (5 bases). The length of the CDR3 is 15 residues. The V gene lost 4 bases and the J gene lost 0 bases, with 13 bases spanning the gap. Germline values: CDR1 MDHEN, CDR2 SYDVKM. DNA of the CDR3: TGTGCCAGCAGTTCATCCGGGGTAGGCTCCTACGAGCAGTACTTC. This translates into CASSSSGVGSYEQYF.